The T cell receptor (beta chain) described here comes from a study of cytomegalovirus exposure and HLA in healthy donors (dated by TCRdb to 2015 to 2018). Regarding the complete study: A later analysis indicated that the 100 to 150 validation repertoires were generated on the platform also employed for the roughly 720 repertoires of the first cohort. The study aimed to test whether cataloging public T cell receptors could reveal signatures of past pathogen exposure. In addition to the first cohort of approximately 670 subjects, a separate validation cohort of 120 different subjects was used. High-throughput TCR immunosequencing, statistical association of individual TCRs with disease status, and machine learning were combined to predict cytomegalovirus infection status.

Broad study findings and their caveats: The authors suggested that the approach could potentially be generalized to other disease states and immunological phenotypes. Subsequent analysis determined that TCRs grouped into clusters in the first cohort also showed a tendency toward co-occurrence across the roughly 130 validation repertoires, and 90% to 95% of cluster scores exceeded 0. In both the original and validation cohorts, the classifier was reported to diagnose cytomegalovirus status with high specificity and sensitivity. A total of about 180 TCR beta chains were listed by the study as associated with cytomegalovirus. A later analysis had no HLA typing for the validation cohort, so co-occurrence there was scored across all 130 or so repertoires. Most TCR sequences were observed very rarely across donors, whereas some public TCRs were present in many individuals. In vitro tests confirmed that a few of the cytomegalovirus-associated TCR beta chains recognize cytomegalovirus antigens.

As for this clone: Its antigen has not been determined. It has no much larger one-base neighbor in the sample; base qualities were not kept.

The protocol used for the library was the immunoSEQ multiplex PCR assay. The study's own analysis went as follows. A statistical classification framework was developed to diagnose cytomegalovirus status using the catalog of TCR beta chain sequences. What TCRdb holds here is the immuneACCESS table cut down to in-frame rearrangements. Part of the clones is not present; checked against another copy, under half of the missing clones reflect an unresolved V gene, and the others are unexplained. That table gives V, J and clone size, and the DNA gave D and trimming. This sample gives some 230,000 clones in total; approximately 90% of them show up just once. 1% to 1.2% of the sample rests with the top ten. In the germline V gene, CDR1 corresponds to SGHAT and CDR2 to FQNNGV. Between the V and J ends, shortened by 3 bases and 7 bases respectively, the junction contains 15 bases. The CDR3 runs 15 residues from the cysteine to the phenylalanine. Solely the CDR3 DNA is kept, with 45 bases framed from the first base.

Donors formed part of the validation cohort, which comprised some 120 subjects and was distinct from the first cohort of 666 subjects. The origin of this receptor is a woman between 18 and 29 years old in good health and CMV-seronegative. The specimen was PBMCs. Recombination joined TRBV11-2 with TRBJ1-4, and TRBD1 may be the D gene, going by 5 matching bases. The nucleotides are TGTGCCAGCAGCTTTGGGGGGTTCGGGGGTGAAAAACTGTTTTTT. Its product reads: CASSFGGFGGEKLFF.